One sample yielded the 4 T cell receptor beta chains listed below, sequenced in a study of shared clonotypes between healthy human individuals. Only in-frame clones appear in the TCRdb table, and some are missing; sequencing was by immunoSEQ multiplex PCR. The repertoire holds 470,000 or so clones, roughly 80% seen once, with about 12% in the top ten. Sequencing was performed on PBMCs. The source of these receptors is a woman aged 40 to 55 in good health. Some clones in this sample may be carry-over from other donors' samples.

The chain uses TRBV4-1 and TRBJ1-1; D perhaps matches TRBD1 (6 bases). V lost 5 bases, J lost 1 base, and 8 bases lay in between. Per the germline V gene, CDR1 is MGHRA and CDR2 is YSYEKL. This CDR3 has 13 amino acids. The CDR3 DNA sequence: TGCGCCAGCAGCTACAGGGAGAACACTGAAGCTTTCTTT. This encodes CASSYRENTEAFF.

The chain carries TRBV7-2 and TRBJ2-4; 9 nucleotides agree with TRBD1. With 0 bases clipped from V and 7 bases from J, the junction kept 10 bases outside the gene matches. There are 17 residues in the CDR3. CDR1 SGHTA and CDR2 FQGNSA come from the germline V gene. The CDR3 coding sequence is TGTGCCAGCAGCTTAGCTTCCCCGGGACAGGGAGAGAACATTCAGTACTTC. Encoded protein: CASSLASPGQGENIQYF.

This clone turned up a few times. The chain joins TRBV6-1 to TRBJ1-1; possible D gene TRBD1, 5 bases. V dropped 7 bases and J dropped 2 bases, with 14 bases sitting between them. This CDR3 spans 14 amino acids. Germline values: CDR1 MNHNS, CDR2 SASEGT. The CDR3 DNA is TGTGCCAGCACCCCCTTGACAGAAAACACTGAAGCTTTCTTT. This codes for CASTPLTENTEAFF.

The chain couples TRBV9 to TRBJ2-2; D is tentatively TRBD1 or TRBD2 (5 bases each). This CDR3 comprises 17 residues. Per the germline V gene, CDR1 is SGDLS and CDR2 is YYNGEE. The V end was cut by 0 bases, the J end by 0 bases, with 12 bases between. The CDR3 DNA reads TGTGCCAGCAGCGTAGCCGGGGTGGGGGCGAACACCGGGGAGCTGTTTTTT. Amino acid sequence: CASSVAGVGANTGELFF.